These 17 T cell receptor beta chains came from one sample sequenced in a study of blood T cell repertoires in COVID-19. Clones were read by immunoSEQ multiplex PCR, and TCRdb kept only the in-frame ones, dropping some. The data contain 110,000 to 150,000 clones, about 90% of them seen just once; the ten biggest clones take up 1.5%. The material sequenced was peripheral blood. The receptors stem from a woman aged 60-75 years with acute or convalescent COVID-19.

This chain connects TRBV7-8 to TRBJ1-1; weak D call: TRBD1 (5 bases). CDR1 is SGHVS, CDR2 FQNEAQ, per germline. V was pared by 1 base and J by 6 bases, with 9 bases between. The CDR3 sequence is 13 residues long. In DNA form, the CDR3 reads TGTGCCAGCAGCTTAGGCGGGGACCCTGAAGCTTTCTTT. This translates into CASSLGGDPEAFF.

This chain connects TRBV2 to TRBJ2-2, with no clear D. CDR1 and CDR2 (germline): SNHLY, FYNNEI. Trimming pared 6 bases from V and 4 bases from J, leaving 12 bases between. The CDR3 covers 14 residues. The CDR3 loop reads CASRTRYSTGELFF. The CDR3, as DNA: TGTGCCAGCAGAACGCGATATAGCACCGGGGAGCTGTTTTTT.

The genes are TRBV28 and TRBJ1-1, with a tentative D call TRBD1 (5 bases). V lost 7 bases, J lost 4 bases, and 10 bases lay in between. The CDR3 is made up of 12 amino acids. Germline V gene lookup returns CDR1 MDHEN and CDR2 SYDVKM. CDR3 DNA: TGTGCCAGCACTTCGGGGGGCACTGAAGCTTTCTTT. Amino acid sequence: CASTSGGTEAFF.

This clone occurred once. V usage is TRBV7-2 and J usage is TRBJ1-2; possibly TRBD1 for D (6 bases). Trimming stripped 1 base from V and 6 bases from J, with 12 bases between. Germline CDR1 and CDR2: SGHTA and FQGNSA. The CDR3 runs 14 residues. The CDR3 DNA follows: TGTGCCAGCAGCTTAGATCGAGGGGGAAATGGCTACACCTTC. It is translated as CASSLDRGGNGYTF.

The chain employs TRBV7-9 and TRBJ2-3, with D possibly TRBD1 on 6 matching bases. CDR3 length: 13 residues. Germline V gene lookup returns CDR1 SEHNR and CDR2 FQNEAQ (reference sequence). V was cut by 4 bases and J by 5 bases, with 10 bases left in between. The CDR3 loop is CASSYPTGDTQYF. In DNA, the CDR3 is TGTGCCAGCAGCTACCCGACAGGAGATACGCAGTATTTT.

V usage is TRBV3-1 (or the pseudogene TRBV3-2) and J usage is TRBJ1-5, with D possibly being TRBD1 (5 bases). This CDR3 is 13 amino acids long. Trimming pared 8 bases from V and 11 bases from J, leaving 19 bases between. CDR1 is LGHDT, CDR2 YNNKEL, per germline (reference sequence). This CDR3 is CASSSAPHRTQHF. DNA of the CDR3: TGTGCCAGCTCGAGTGCCCCACACAGGACCCAGCATTTT.

V and J are TRBV11-2 and TRBJ1-2; D ambiguous. The CDR3 is 11 residues long. The V gene lost 4 bases and the J gene lost 4 bases, with 4 bases spanning the gap. Germline V gene lookup returns CDR1 SGHAT and CDR2 FQNNGV. DNA for the CDR3: TGTGCCAGCAGCTCCTCCTATGGCTACACCTTC. Protein: CASSSSYGYTF.

The chain employs TRBV19 and TRBJ1-1; the match to TRBD1 covers 9 bases. The CDR3 totals 18 residues. The V segment lost 1 base and the J segment 1 base; nucleotides outside the gene matches: 10. In germline, CDR1 is LNHDA, CDR2 SQIVND (reference sequence). The CDR3 sequence is CASSIGVAGQGWNTEAFF. The CDR3 nucleotides read TGTGCCAGTAGTATAGGGGTCGCGGGACAGGGATGGAACACTGAAGCTTTCTTT. Combining the CDR3 with reference TRBV19 and TRBJ1-1 gives the whole variable domain DGGITQSPKYLFRKEGQNVTLSCEQNLNHDAMYWYRQDPGQGLRLIYYSQIVNDFQKGDIAEGYSVSREKKESFPLTVTSAQKNPTAFYLCASSIGVAGQGWNTEAFFGQGTRLTVV.

The chain joins TRBV5-1 to TRBJ2-5, with 9 bases that match TRBD2. This CDR3 region has 15 residues. Per the germline V gene, CDR1 is SGHRS and CDR2 is YFSETQ. V shed 4 bases and J 4 bases; nucleotides not matched to a gene: 8. In DNA form, the CDR3 reads TGCGCCAGCAGCCCCGGACTAGCGACTGCAGAGACCCAGTACTTC. Protein: CASSPGLATAETQYF.

The rearrangement joins TRBV28 to TRBJ2-2; 11 bases map to TRBD2. Looked up from germline, CDR1 is MDHEN and CDR2 is SYDVKM. The CDR3 is 17 residues long. The ends lost 6 bases at V and 3 bases at J; junction bases unmatched: 9. In nucleotides, the CDR3 is TGTGCCAGCAGACCCATCACTAGCGGGGGCTACACCGGGGAGCTGTTTTTT. It is translated as CASRPITSGGYTGELFF.

This clone was counted a single time. This chain links TRBV5-8 with TRBJ2-1, with TRBD2 matching over 13 bases. Per germline, CDR1 SGHTS and CDR2 YDEGEE. The trim removed 4 bases at V and 9 bases at J, leaving 7 bases unmatched. The CDR3 covers 15 residues. The CDR3 loop reads CASSVGGLAGVEQFF. Here the CDR3 DNA reads TGTGCCAGCAGCGTCGGAGGACTAGCGGGGGTTGAGCAGTTCTTC.

A few counts support this clone. The CDR3 bases are TGTGCCAGCAGCTTAGGGAGCTCTGGAAACACCATATATTTT. This sequence encodes CASSLGSSGNTIYF. The chain is built from TRBV11-2 and TRBJ1-3; D is unclear. Trimming took off 1 base at V and 0 bases at J, with 4 bases between the two ends. Germline V gene lookup returns CDR1 SGHAT and CDR2 FQNNGV. CDR3 size: 14 residues.

V is TRBV7-2 and J is TRBJ2-1; 10 bases align to TRBD2. The CDR3 totals 15 residues. Germline lookup yields CDR1 SGHTA and CDR2 FQGNSA. The V gene end was trimmed by 0 bases and the J gene end by 8 bases; junction bases not matched to a gene: 4. The CDR3 is CASSLASSGGHEQFF. The DNA of the CDR3 is TGTGCCAGCAGCTTAGCTTCTAGCGGGGGCCATGAGCAGTTCTTC.

This CDR3 reads CASSYRWNTEAFF. The DNA for the CDR3 is TGTGCCAGCAGTTACCGGTGGAACACTGAAGCTTTCTTT. This chain links TRBV6-5 with TRBJ1-1; D remains unclear. The CDR3 has 13 residues. V lost 2 bases and J lost 1, with 5 bases in between. Germline CDR1 is MNHEY and CDR2 is SVGAGI.

This clone was counted once. The V and J genes are TRBV29-1 and TRBJ1-1; TRBD1 matches 10 bases. V dropped 7 bases and J dropped 3; count of bases not matched to a gene: 5. The CDR3 length is 13 residues. The germline CDR1 and CDR2 sequences are SQVTM and ANQGSEA. CDR3 region: CSADRGQDTEAFF. CDR3 DNA sequence: TGCAGCGCTGACAGGGGGCAGGACACTGAAGCTTTCTTT.

The V call is TRBV5-6, the J call TRBJ1-6; 7 bases line up with TRBD1. Losses at the gene ends were 5 bases for V and 4 bases for J; bases not matched to a gene: 3. CDR1 and CDR2 from the germline V gene are SGHDT and YYEEEE. The CDR3 has 14 residues. In nucleotides, the CDR3 is TGTGCCAGCAGTCTGGGACAGTATAATTCACCCCTCCACTTT. It codes for CASSLGQYNSPLHF. The whole variable domain, filled in from reference TRBV5-6 and TRBJ1-6, reads DAGVTQSPTHLIKTRGQQVTLRCSPKSGHDTVSWYQQALGQGPQFIFQYYEEEERQRGNFPDRFSGHQFPNYSSELNVNALLLGDSALYLCASSLGQYNSPLHFGNGTRLTVT.

This chain links TRBV28 with TRBJ1-5; weak D call: TRBD1 (5 bases). This CDR3 comprises 16 residues. Germline V gene sequence: CDR1 MDHEN, CDR2 SYDVKM. Trimming took 6 bases from V and 5 from J, leaving 20 bases between them. CDR3 amino acids: CASRPATGFGDQPQHF. CDR3 sequence (DNA): TGTGCCAGCAGGCCCGCCACAGGATTCGGCGATCAGCCCCAGCATTTT.